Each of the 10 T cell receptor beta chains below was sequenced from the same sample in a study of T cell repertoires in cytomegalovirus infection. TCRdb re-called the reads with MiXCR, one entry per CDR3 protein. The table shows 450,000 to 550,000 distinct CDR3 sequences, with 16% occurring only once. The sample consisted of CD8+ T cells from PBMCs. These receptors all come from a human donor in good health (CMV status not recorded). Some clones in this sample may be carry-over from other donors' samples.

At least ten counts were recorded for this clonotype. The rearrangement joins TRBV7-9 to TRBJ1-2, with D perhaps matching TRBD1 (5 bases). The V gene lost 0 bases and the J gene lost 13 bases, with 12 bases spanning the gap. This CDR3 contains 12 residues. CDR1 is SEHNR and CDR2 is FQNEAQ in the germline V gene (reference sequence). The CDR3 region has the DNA TGTGCCAGCAGCTTAGCCAGCCGGGACCTCACCTTC. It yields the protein CASSLASRDLTF.

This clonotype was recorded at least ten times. CDR3 protein: CAISLQGRMGYGYTF. DNA for the CDR3: TGTGCCATCAGTTTACAGGGGAGGATGGGCTATGGCTACACCTTC. This rearrangement joins TRBV10-3 to TRBJ1-2, with 7 bases matching TRBD1. The ends lost 5 bases at V and 4 bases at J; junction bases unmatched: 10. Germline V gene lookup returns CDR1 ENHRY and CDR2 SYGVKD. This CDR3 spans 15 amino acids.

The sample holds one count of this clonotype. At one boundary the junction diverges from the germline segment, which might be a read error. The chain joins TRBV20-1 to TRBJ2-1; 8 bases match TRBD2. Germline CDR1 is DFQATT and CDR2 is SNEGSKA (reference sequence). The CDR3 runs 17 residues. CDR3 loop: CSVRDLAGGASYNEQFF. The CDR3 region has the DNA TGCAGTGTTAGAGATTTGGCGGGGGGCGCCTCCTACAATGAGCAGTTCTTC.

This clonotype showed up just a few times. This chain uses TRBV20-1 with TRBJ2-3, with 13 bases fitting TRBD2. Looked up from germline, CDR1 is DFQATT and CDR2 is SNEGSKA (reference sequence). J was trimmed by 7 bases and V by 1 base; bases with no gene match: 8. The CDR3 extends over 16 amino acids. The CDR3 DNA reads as TGCAGTGCTAGAGGACTAGCGGGAGGACCAAGCTATACGCAGTATTTT. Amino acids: CSARGLAGGPSYTQYF.

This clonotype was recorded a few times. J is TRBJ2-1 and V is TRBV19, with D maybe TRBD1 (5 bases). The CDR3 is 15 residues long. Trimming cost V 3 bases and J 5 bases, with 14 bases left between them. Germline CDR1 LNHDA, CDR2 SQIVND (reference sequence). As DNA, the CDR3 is TGTGCCAGTAGTATCGTCAGGGTTCGGGACAATGAGCAGTTCTTC. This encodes CASSIVRVRDNEQFF. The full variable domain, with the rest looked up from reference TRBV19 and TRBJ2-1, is DGGITQSPKYLFRKEGQNVTLSCEQNLNHDAMYWYRQDPGQGLRLIYYSQIVNDFQKGDIAEGYSVSREKKESFPLTVTSAQKNPTAFYLCASSIVRVRDNEQFFGPGTRLTVL.

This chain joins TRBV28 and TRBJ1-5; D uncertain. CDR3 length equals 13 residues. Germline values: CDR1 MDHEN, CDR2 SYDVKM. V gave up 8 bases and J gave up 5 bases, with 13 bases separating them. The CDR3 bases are TGTGCCAGCTCCCCCCCGGGGTATCAGCCCCAGCATTTT. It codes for CASSPPGYQPQHF.

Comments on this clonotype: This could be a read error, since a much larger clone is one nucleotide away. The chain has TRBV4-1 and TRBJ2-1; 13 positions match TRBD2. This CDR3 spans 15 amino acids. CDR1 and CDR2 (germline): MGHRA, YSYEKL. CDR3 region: CTSSRTSGGANEQFF. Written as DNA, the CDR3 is TGCACCAGCAGCCGAACTAGCGGGGGGGCCAATGAGCAGTTCTTC.

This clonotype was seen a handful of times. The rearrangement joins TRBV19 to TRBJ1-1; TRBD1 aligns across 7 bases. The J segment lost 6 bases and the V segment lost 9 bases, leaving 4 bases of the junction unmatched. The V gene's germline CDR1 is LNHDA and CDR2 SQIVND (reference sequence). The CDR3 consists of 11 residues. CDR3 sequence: CASHRGSEAFF. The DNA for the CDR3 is TGTGCCAGCCACAGGGGATCTGAAGCTTTCTTT.

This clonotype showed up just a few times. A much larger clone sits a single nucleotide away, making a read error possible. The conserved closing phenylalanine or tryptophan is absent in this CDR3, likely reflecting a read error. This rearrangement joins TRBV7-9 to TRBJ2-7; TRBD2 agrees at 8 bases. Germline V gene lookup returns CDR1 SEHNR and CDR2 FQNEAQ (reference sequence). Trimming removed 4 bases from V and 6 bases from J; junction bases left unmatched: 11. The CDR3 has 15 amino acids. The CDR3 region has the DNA TGTGCCAGCAGCTCCCCGGGACTAGGGATTACCGAGCAGTACTTA. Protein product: CASSSPGLGITEQYL.

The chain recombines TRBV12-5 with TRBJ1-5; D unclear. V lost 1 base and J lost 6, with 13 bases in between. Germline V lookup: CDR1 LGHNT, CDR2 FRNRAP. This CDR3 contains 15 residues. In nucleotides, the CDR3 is TGTGCTAGTGGTTTGGAAGGGTTTGGACTTCAGCCCCAGCATTTT. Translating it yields CASGLEGFGLQPQHF.